This T cell receptor (beta chain) was captured by sequencing in a study of blood T cell repertoires in COVID-19. Germline assignment: CDR1 SEHNR and CDR2 FQNEAQ (reference sequence). The CDR3 covers 17 residues. Trimming took 0 bases from V and 4 from J; bases not matched to a gene: 11. In the authors' methods: The assay estimated nucleated cells by amplifying reference gene primers. The data were produced by immunoSEQ multiplex PCR, yet TCRdb's version contains in-frame clones alone and is incomplete. V and J calls and clone size follow that table, whereas D and trimming were derived from the DNA. The sample has a few hundred thousand clones, approximately 83% seen once. Cohort 3 donors counted as recovered after two negative PCRs, clearance, or resolved symptoms.

Sequencing was done on a sample of PBMCs or T cells enriched from blood (not recorded which). This sequence was found in a man aged 30-40 years who had recovered from COVID-19. The chain uses TRBV7-9 and TRBJ1-2, with 7 bases aligning to TRBD1. CDR3 in DNA: TGTGCCAGCAGCTTAGCCTCTTCCGGGACAGCTTTCTATGGCTACACCTTC. Amino acid sequence: CASSLASSGTAFYGYTF.